This T cell receptor beta chain was captured by sequencing in a study of CD8 T cells in ankylosing spondylitis. Study outcomes and limitations: Disease-linked clones were found to be CD8+ and relatively rare in peripheral blood.

A single record per CDR3 protein comes from TCRdb applying MiXCR to the 5' RACE reads. The table includes over 100,000 distinct CDR3 sequences, 7% detected once. Germline trimming cut 4 bases from V and 4 bases from J; bases unmatched to any gene: 8. Per germline, CDR1 SGHRS and CDR2 YFSETQ. The CDR3 loop spans 15 amino acids. This clonotype was counted at least ten times. The antigen is not known. The chain employs TRBV5-1 and TRBJ1-1, with 9 bases aligning to TRBD1. The material sequenced was blood, either unsorted or a sorted T cell fraction (not recorded which). The sequence came from a male donor with ankylosing spondylitis or in good health (not recorded which). In DNA, the CDR3 is TGCGCCAGCAGCCCGGGAGGGGACAGGGCCACTGAAGCTTTCTTT. It specifies CASSPGGDRATEAFF.